A single sample gave rise to the 16 T cell receptor beta chains below, sequenced in a study of T cells after yellow fever vaccination. A single record per CDR3 protein comes from TCRdb applying MiXCR to the 5' RACE reads. The table has hundreds of thousands of distinct CDR3 sequences, 5.2% seen once. The material sequenced was CD4+ T cells sorted from PBMCs, taken on the day of the yellow fever booster vaccination. The receptors were sampled from a man younger than 35 who received the YFV17D yellow fever vaccine.

There are many counts of this clonotype. The chain has TRBV7-2 and TRBJ2-3; D unclear. V was clipped by 4 bases and J by 1 base, with 12 bases between them. The CDR3 runs to 15 residues. CDR1 is SGHTA and CDR2 is FQGNSA in the germline V gene. In DNA, the CDR3 is TGTGCCAGCAGCTCCTCGCTAGGGCGCACAGATACGCAGTATTTT. Residues: CASSSSLGRTDTQYF.

This clonotype has more than one count but fewer than ten. The chain couples TRBV6-1 to TRBJ2-7; D is uncertain. The length of the CDR3 is 14 residues. Germline loops: CDR1 MNHNS, CDR2 SASEGT. The V end lost 6 bases, the J end lost 2 bases, and 14 bases lay between the germline ends. The CDR3 sequence is CASSVPWIPYEQYF. The CDR3 DNA is TGTGCCAGCAGCGTACCCTGGATACCCTACGAGCAGTACTTC.

This clonotype turned up a few times. The chain combines TRBV7-2 with TRBJ1-1; TRBD1 might be the D (6 bases). The CDR3 contains 14 residues. With 9 bases removed from V and 0 bases from J, the gap between germline ends came to 14 bases. The germline V gene encodes CDR1 SGHTA and CDR2 FQGNSA. The CDR3 sequence: CASRRGGMNTEAFF. CDR3 coding DNA: TGTGCCAGTCGTCGAGGGGGGATGAACACTGAAGCTTTCTTT.

This clonotype was found many times. J is TRBJ2-2 and V is TRBV7-6, with TRBD1 as a possible D gene (6 bases). V lost 5 bases and J 7 bases, leaving 14 bases between the germline ends. The CDR3 runs to 14 residues. Germline V CDR1 and CDR2: SGHVS, FNYEAQ. CDR3 nucleotides: TGTGCCAGCAGCCGAGTCCAGGGGTACGGGGAGCTGTTTTTT. It encodes CASSRVQGYGELFF. The full variable domain, its missing parts supplied by reference TRBV7-6 and TRBJ2-2, is GAGVSQSPRYKVTKRGQDVALRCDPISGHVSLYWYRQALGQGPEFLTYFNYEAQQDKSGLPNDRFSAERPEGSISTLTIQRTEQRDSAMYRCASSRVQGYGELFFGEGSRLTVL.

This clonotype was counted ten times or more. The chain carries TRBV10-3 and TRBJ2-4; 16 nucleotides line up with TRBD2. Germline CDR1 reads ENHRY; CDR2 reads SYGVKD. This CDR3 is 18 amino acids long. The V and J ends lost 6 bases and 6 bases, in that order; junction bases with no gene match: 11. CDR3 sequence: CAISHPPGTSGGANIQYF. Here the CDR3 DNA reads TGTGCCATCAGCCACCCCCCCGGGACTAGCGGGGGGGCAAACATTCAGTACTTC.

The sample holds many counts of this clonotype. J is TRBJ2-6 and V is TRBV21-1; the table names TRBD1, a call not compared with the DNA. TRBV21-1 is a documented pseudogene. The CDR3 loop spans 17 amino acids. The DNA for the CDR3 is TGTGCCAGCACCCGAGGGTCCAGGGGCAGAGATGGCAACGTCCTGACTTTC. Translating gives CASTRGSRGRDGNVLTF.

This clonotype has just a few counts. V is TRBV6-5 and J is TRBJ1-3; D uncertain. CDR1 and CDR2 from the germline V gene are MNHEY and SVGAGI. Trimming took off 0 bases at V and 0 bases at J, with 15 bases between the two ends. CDR3 size: 18 residues. The DNA for the CDR3 is TGTGCCAGCAGTTACTCGGGCTCCCTCGGCTTCTCTGGAAACACCATATATTTT. Translating it yields CASSYSGSLGFSGNTIYF.

This clonotype was counted only a few times. The chain has TRBV7-3 and TRBJ2-3, with TRBD1 matching 9 bases. Germline V lookup: CDR1 SGHTA, CDR2 FQGTGA. V trimming: 5 bases; J trimming: 5 bases; junction bases outside the gene matches: 8. This CDR3 is 15 amino acids long. The CDR3, as DNA: TGTGCCAGCAGCAACCCGGGACAGGGCCAAGATACGCAGTATTTT. Translated: CASSNPGQGQDTQYF.

Many counts were recorded for this clonotype. The J gene is TRBJ2-1, the V gene TRBV4-3; the D gene is possibly TRBD2 (7 bases). V lost 1 base and J 6 bases, leaving 19 bases between the germline ends. This CDR3 has 17 residues. Germline CDR1 and CDR2: LGHNA and YSLEER. The CDR3 coding sequence is TGCGCCAGCAGCCAAGCGGGGGGCAGGGTTGTCGGCAATGAGCAGTTCTTC. Residues: CASSQAGGRVVGNEQFF.

This clonotype appeared a few times. This chain links TRBV28 with TRBJ1-5, with 7 bases identical to TRBD1. The CDR3 runs 18 residues. V trimming: 5 bases; J trimming: 4 bases; junction bases outside the gene matches: 17. The germline CDR1 and CDR2 sequences are MDHEN and SYDVKM. Here the CDR3 reads CASSRPGTKGTVNQPQHF. The CDR3 DNA is TGTGCCAGCAGTCGTCCCGGGACCAAGGGGACAGTTAATCAGCCCCAGCATTTT. The variable domain in full, with the rest retrieved from reference TRBV28 and TRBJ1-5, is DVKVTQSSRYLVKRTGEKVFLECVQDMDHENMFWYRQDPGLGLRLIYFSYDVKMKEKGDIPEGYSVSREKKERFSLILESASTNQTSMYLCASSRPGTKGTVNQPQHFGDGTRLSIL.

At least ten counts were recorded for this clonotype. The chain carries TRBV27 and TRBJ2-7; the D gene is possibly TRBD2 (5 bases). V was cut by 6 bases and J by 0 bases, with 9 bases left in between. This CDR3 has 13 residues. The germline V gene has CDR1 MNHEY and CDR2 SMNVEV (reference sequence). The CDR3 region has the DNA TGTGCCAGCAGCAGGAGGAACTCCTACGAGCAGTACTTC. This translates into CASSRRNSYEQYF.

This clonotype was found a few times. V is TRBV18 and J is TRBJ1-5, with unresolved D. CDR3 size: 14 residues. V shed 2 bases and J shed 0 bases, with 5 bases lying between them. The germline V gene encodes CDR1 KGHSH and CDR2 LQKENI. The CDR3 protein is CASSPYDSNQPQHF. The CDR3 DNA sequence: TGTGCCAGCTCACCATATGATAGCAATCAGCCCCAGCATTTT.

J is TRBJ1-6 and V is TRBV10-3; no clear D. The germline V gene has CDR1 ENHRY and CDR2 SYGVKD. V shed 6 bases and J shed 8 bases, with 8 bases lying between them. This CDR3 comprises 12 residues. CDR3 sequence (DNA): TGTGCCATCAGGGAGGGTGATTCACCCCTCCACTTT. Its translation: CAIREGDSPLHF.

This clonotype was picked up a small number of times. The chain joins TRBV3-1 to TRBJ2-3; D may be TRBD2 (5 bases). Trimming pared 0 bases from V and 5 bases from J, leaving 12 bases between. The CDR3 has 15 residues. Germline V gene sequence: CDR1 LGHDT, CDR2 YNNKEL (reference sequence). The CDR3 here is CASSQEEEVGDTQYF. The CDR3 coding sequence is TGTGCCAGCAGCCAAGAAGAGGAGGTAGGAGATACGCAGTATTTT.

The sample holds many counts of this clonotype. J is TRBJ1-4 and V is TRBV5-1; possible D gene TRBD1, 6 bases. The CDR3 covers 15 residues. The germline V and J ends were trimmed by 2 bases and 7 bases, with 15 bases remaining between them. Looked up from germline, CDR1 is SGHRS and CDR2 is YFSETQ. CDR3 sequence: CASSFRDRRGEKLFF. The CDR3 DNA follows: TGCGCCAGCAGCTTCCGAGACAGGAGAGGTGAAAAACTGTTTTTT.

This clonotype appeared many times. This chain joins TRBV12-3 or TRBV12-4 and TRBJ2-7; TRBD1 matches at 7 bases. The junction had 5 bases not matched to a gene; V was cut back by 4 bases and J by 2 bases. There are 14 residues in the CDR3. The CDR3 spells CASSYRQGAYEQYF. CDR3 coding DNA: TGTGCCAGCAGTTACCGACAGGGAGCCTACGAGCAGTACTTC.